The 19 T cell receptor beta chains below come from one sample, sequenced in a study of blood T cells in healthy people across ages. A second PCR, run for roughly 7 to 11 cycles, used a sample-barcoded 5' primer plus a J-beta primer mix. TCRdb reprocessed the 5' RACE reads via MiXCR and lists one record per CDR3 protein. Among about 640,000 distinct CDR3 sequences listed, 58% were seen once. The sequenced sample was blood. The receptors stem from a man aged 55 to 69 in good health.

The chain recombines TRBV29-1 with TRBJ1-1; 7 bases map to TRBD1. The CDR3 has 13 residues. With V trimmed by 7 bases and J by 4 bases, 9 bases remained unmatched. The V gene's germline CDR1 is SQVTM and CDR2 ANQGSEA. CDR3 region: CSAAGQAGTEAFF. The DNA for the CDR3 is TGCAGCGCTGCCGGACAGGCTGGCACTGAAGCTTTCTTT.

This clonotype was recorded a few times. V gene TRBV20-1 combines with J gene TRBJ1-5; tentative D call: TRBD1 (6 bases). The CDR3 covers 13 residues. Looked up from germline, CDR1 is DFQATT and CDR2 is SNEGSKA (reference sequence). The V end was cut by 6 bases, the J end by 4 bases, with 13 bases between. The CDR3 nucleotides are TGCAGTGCAACCGGGACATATAATCAGCCCCAGCATTTT. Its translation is CSATGTYNQPQHF.

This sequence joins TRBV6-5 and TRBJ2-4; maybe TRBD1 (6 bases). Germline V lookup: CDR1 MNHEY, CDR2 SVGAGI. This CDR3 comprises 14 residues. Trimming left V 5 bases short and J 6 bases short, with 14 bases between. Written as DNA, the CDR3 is TGTGCCAGCAGTCCGACAGGCGCTTCAAACATTCAGTACTTC. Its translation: CASSPTGASNIQYF.

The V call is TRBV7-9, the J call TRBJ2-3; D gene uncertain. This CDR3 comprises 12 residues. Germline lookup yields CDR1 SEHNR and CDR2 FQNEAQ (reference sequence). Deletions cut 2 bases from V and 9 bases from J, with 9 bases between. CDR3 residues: CASSLSAQTQYF. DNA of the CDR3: TGTGCCAGCAGCTTAAGCGCACAAACGCAGTATTTT.

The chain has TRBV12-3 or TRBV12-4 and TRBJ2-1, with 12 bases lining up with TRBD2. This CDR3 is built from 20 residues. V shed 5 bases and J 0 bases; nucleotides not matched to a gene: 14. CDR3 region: CASSPDRFGLAGSSYNEQFF. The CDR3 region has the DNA TGTGCCAGCAGTCCAGACAGGTTTGGACTAGCGGGGTCCTCCTACAATGAGCAGTTCTTC.

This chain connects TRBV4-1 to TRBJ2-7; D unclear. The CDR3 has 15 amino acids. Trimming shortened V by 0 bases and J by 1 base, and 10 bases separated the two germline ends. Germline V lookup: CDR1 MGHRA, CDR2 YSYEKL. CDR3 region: CASSQDTSFSYEQYF. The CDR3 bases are TGCGCCAGCAGCCAAGATACTTCCTTTTCCTACGAGCAGTACTTC.

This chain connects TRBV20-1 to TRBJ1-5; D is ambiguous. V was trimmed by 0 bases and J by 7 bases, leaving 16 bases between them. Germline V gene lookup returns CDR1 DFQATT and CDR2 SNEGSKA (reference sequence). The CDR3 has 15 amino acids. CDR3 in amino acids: CSARDSSAGGQPQHF. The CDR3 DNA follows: TGCAGTGCTAGAGATTCGTCGGCAGGTGGCCAGCCCCAGCATTTT.

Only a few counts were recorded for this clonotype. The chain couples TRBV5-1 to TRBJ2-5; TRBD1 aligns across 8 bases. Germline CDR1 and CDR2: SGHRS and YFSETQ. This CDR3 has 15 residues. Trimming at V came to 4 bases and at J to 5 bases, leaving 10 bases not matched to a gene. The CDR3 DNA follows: TGCGCCAGCAGCCTGGGACAGGCGAGGGTTGAGACCCAGTACTTC. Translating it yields CASSLGQARVETQYF.

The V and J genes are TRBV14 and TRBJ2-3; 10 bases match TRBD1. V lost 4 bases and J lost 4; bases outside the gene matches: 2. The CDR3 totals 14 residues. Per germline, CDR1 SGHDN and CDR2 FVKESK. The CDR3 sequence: CASSRGTGADTQYF. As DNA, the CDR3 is TGTGCCAGCAGCCGCGGGACAGGGGCAGATACGCAGTATTTT.

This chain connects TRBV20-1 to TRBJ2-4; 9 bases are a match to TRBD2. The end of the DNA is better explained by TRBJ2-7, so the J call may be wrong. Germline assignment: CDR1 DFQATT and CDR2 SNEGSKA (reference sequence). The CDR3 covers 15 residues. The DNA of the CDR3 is TGCAGTGCTAGAGCTCCTAGCGGGGCGCTCTACGAGCAGTACTTC. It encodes CSARAPSGALYEQYF.

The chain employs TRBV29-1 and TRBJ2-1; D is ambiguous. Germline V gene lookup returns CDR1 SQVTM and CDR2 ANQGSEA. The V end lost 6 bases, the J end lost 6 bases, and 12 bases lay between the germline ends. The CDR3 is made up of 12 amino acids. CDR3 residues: CSVEPATNEQFF. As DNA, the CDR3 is TGCAGCGTGGAGCCGGCCACCAATGAGCAGTTCTTC.

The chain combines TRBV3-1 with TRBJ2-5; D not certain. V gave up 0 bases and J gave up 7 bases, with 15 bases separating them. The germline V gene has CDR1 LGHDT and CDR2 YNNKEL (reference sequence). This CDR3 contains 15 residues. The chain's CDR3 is CASSQDPSRPGTQYF. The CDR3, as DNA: TGTGCCAGCAGCCAAGATCCCAGCCGACCAGGGACCCAGTACTTC.

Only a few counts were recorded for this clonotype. The CDR3 nucleotides read TGTGCCAGCAGCCAAGACTACAGGGGGTATTACAATGAGCAGTTCTTC. It is translated as CASSQDYRGYYNEQFF. The J gene is TRBJ2-1, the V gene TRBV3-1; 8 bases are a match to TRBD1. Germline CDR1 is LGHDT and CDR2 is YNNKEL (reference sequence). The length of the CDR3 is 16 residues. J gave up 4 bases and V 0 bases, and 5 bases lay outside the gene matches.

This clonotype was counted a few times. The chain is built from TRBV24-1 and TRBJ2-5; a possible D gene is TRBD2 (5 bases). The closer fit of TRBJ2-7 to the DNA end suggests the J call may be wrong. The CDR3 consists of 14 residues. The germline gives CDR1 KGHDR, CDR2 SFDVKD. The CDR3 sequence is CATSVRLAGSEQYF. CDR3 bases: TGTGCCACCAGTGTTCGCCTAGCTGGGAGCGAGCAGTACTTC.

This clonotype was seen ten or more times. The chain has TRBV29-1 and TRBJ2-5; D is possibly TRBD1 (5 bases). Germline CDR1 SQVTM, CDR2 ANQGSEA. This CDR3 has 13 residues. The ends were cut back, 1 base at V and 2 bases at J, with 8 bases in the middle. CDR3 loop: CSVEVRQQETQYF. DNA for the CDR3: TGCAGCGTTGAAGTTAGACAGCAAGAGACCCAGTACTTC.

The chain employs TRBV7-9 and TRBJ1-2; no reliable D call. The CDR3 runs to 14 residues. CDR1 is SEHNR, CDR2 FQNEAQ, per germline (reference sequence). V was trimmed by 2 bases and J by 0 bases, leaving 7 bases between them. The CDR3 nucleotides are TGTGCCAGCAGCTTAACGCAGACTAACTATGGCTACACCTTC. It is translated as CASSLTQTNYGYTF.

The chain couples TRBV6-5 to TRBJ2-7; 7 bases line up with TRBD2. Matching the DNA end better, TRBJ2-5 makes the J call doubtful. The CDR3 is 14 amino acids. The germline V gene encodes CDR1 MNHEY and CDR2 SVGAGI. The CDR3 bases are TGTGCCAGCACCCCCGAGACTAGCAGAGAGACCCAGTACTTC. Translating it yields CASTPETSRETQYF.

CDR3 residues: CASRQDRGLNEQFF. As DNA, the CDR3 is TGTGCCAGCAGACAGGACAGGGGGCTTAATGAGCAGTTCTTC. The J gene is TRBJ2-1, the V gene TRBV5-5; TRBD1 agrees at 11 bases. Trimming cost V 5 bases and J 7 bases; bases outside gene matches: 5. The CDR3 has 14 residues. Germline loops: CDR1 SGHKS, CDR2 YYEKEE (reference sequence).

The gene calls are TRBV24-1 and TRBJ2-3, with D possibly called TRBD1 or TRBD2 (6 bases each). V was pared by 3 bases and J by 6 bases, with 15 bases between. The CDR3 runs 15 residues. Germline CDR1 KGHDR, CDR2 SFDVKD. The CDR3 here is CATSDRTGAGDTQYF. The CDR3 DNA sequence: TGTGCCACCAGTGATCGGACGGGGGCAGGGGATACGCAGTATTTT.